The 9 T cell receptor beta chains below come from one sample, sequenced in a study of T cell responses to AZD1222 COVID-19 vaccine. TCRdb's table, derived via immunoSEQ multiplex PCR, lists solely in-frame clones and lacks some. The top ten clones hold over 1.5% of a sample with some 160,000 clones, more than 90% of them seen once. The material was peripheral blood, obtained on day 0 of AZD1222 vaccination. The receptor set was obtained from an adult in good health.

V gene TRBV11-2 combines with J gene TRBJ2-1; 10 nucleotides agree with TRBD2. The CDR3 runs 15 residues. V dropped 5 bases and J dropped 5; count of bases not matched to a gene: 6. Germline V gene data show CDR1 as SGHAT and CDR2 as FQNNGV. CDR3 sequence (DNA): TGTGCCAGCAGCCAAGAGCGGGGGGGCCACAATGAGCAGTTCTTC. Translating gives CASSQERGGHNEQFF.

This chain uses TRBV5-4 with TRBJ2-7; maybe TRBD1 (6 bases). Germline V lookup: CDR1 SGHNT, CDR2 YYREEE (reference sequence). Between the trimmed V and J ends, which lost 0 bases and 3 bases, there was a span of 10 bases. The CDR3 extends over 14 amino acids. The CDR3 DNA is TGTGCCAGCAGCTTGGACAGGGCTCTCTACGAGCAGTACTTC. Protein: CASSLDRALYEQYF.

This clone was observed once. The chain joins TRBV9 to TRBJ1-1; no definite D call. With 5 bases removed from V and 0 bases from J, the gap between germline ends came to 11 bases. The CDR3 totals 14 residues. The germline V gene encodes CDR1 SGDLS and CDR2 YYNGEE. DNA of the CDR3: TGTGCCAGCAGGAGCGGGATTCTGAACACTGAAGCTTTCTTT. This gives the protein CASRSGILNTEAFF. Complete variable domain (other parts from reference TRBV9 and TRBJ1-1): DSGVTQTPKHLITATGQRVTLRCSPRSGDLSVYWYQQSLDQGLQFLIQYYNGEERAKGNILERFSAQQFPDLHSELNLSSLELGDSALYFCASRSGILNTEAFFGQGTRLTVV.

CDR3 sequence (DNA): TGTGCCAGCAGCCCAGCGGGCCCAGGGGGGGCCTCTGGGGCCAACGTCCTGACTTTC. This codes for CASSPAGPGGASGANVLTF. V is TRBV3-1 (or the pseudogene TRBV3-2) and J is TRBJ2-6, with D possibly being TRBD1 or TRBD2 (7 bases each). The CDR3 loop spans 19 amino acids. From germline, CDR1 is LGHDT and CDR2 YNNKEL (reference sequence). Trimming removed 4 bases at V and 0 bases at J, with 19 bases between.

The chain carries TRBV11-3 and TRBJ2-1; D gene ambiguous. The CDR3 is 13 amino acids. The germline gives CDR1 SGHNT, CDR2 YENEEA. V dropped 0 bases and J dropped 4 bases, with 4 bases sitting between them. The CDR3 is CASSLEGYNEQFF. The CDR3 DNA follows: TGTGCCAGCAGCTTAGAGGGGTACAATGAGCAGTTCTTC. Based on the CDR3 plus reference TRBV11-3 and TRBJ2-1, the full variable domain is EAGVVQSPRYKIIEKKQPVAFWCNPISGHNTLYWYLQNLGQGPELLIRYENEEAVDDSQLPKDRFSAERLKGVDSTLKIQPAELGDSAVYLCASSLEGYNEQFFGPGTRLTVL.

V and J are TRBV6-4 and TRBJ1-1; 7 bases are a match to TRBD1. Germline CDR1 MRHNA, CDR2 SNTAGT. The CDR3 length is 18 residues. V shed 6 bases, J shed 4 bases, and the junction held 20 bases outside the gene matches. Written as DNA, the CDR3 is TGTGCCAGCAGCCACCTGAGCGACCTCCGGGACAGAGCCACTGAAGCTTTCTTT. Its protein is CASSHLSDLRDRATEAFF.

The chain is built from TRBV2 and TRBJ1-1; D is uncertain. The germline V gene encodes CDR1 SNHLY and CDR2 FYNNEI. V lost 5 bases, J lost 3 bases, and 16 bases lay in between. CDR3 length: 15 amino acids. The CDR3 here is CASSSRINVDTEAFF. The CDR3 nucleotides read TGTGCCAGCAGTTCCAGGATAAATGTGGACACTGAAGCTTTCTTT.

The chain recombines TRBV21-1 with TRBJ2-1; whether TRBD2, the table's D call, matches the DNA was not checked. TRBV21-1 is a documented pseudogene. The CDR3 runs to 14 residues. Here the CDR3 reads CASSTRSQPHEQFF. The CDR3 DNA sequence: TGTGCCAGCAGCACCCGGTCTCAACCGCATGAGCAGTTCTTC.

The chain employs TRBV27 and TRBJ2-2, with 7 nucleotides matching TRBD1. The V segment lost 6 bases and the J segment 1 base; nucleotides outside the gene matches: 2. This CDR3 spans 14 amino acids. Germline assignment: CDR1 MNHEY and CDR2 SMNVEV (reference sequence). The DNA for the CDR3 is TGTGCCAGCAGCCAGGGGGTGAACACCGGGGAGCTGTTTTTT. It yields the protein CASSQGVNTGELFF.